The T cell receptor (beta chain) under discussion was sequenced for a study of neurological immune-mediated disorders. MiXCR was run by TCRdb on the 5' RACE reads, yielding one entry per CDR3 protein. The data contain 45,000 to 70,000 distinct CDR3 sequences, over 4% of them singletons. This CDR3 is 14 amino acids long. The V gene lost 2 bases and the J gene lost 6 bases, with 8 bases spanning the gap. Germline CDR1 reads SEHNR; CDR2 reads FQNEAQ (reference sequence). This clonotype was picked up many times. The chain joins TRBV7-9 to TRBJ1-6; TRBD1 might be the D (6 bases). The clonotype originates from a man aged 50 or older with multiple sclerosis. Sequencing input: PBMCs. CDR3 residues: CASSLYRVNSPLHF. DNA for the CDR3: TGTGCCAGCAGCTTATACAGGGTTAATTCACCCCTCCACTTT. Together with reference TRBV7-9 and TRBJ1-6, the CDR3 gives the full variable domain: DTGVSQNPRHKITKRGQNVTFRCDPISEHNRLYWYRQTLGQGPEFLTYFQNEAQLEKSRLLSDRFSAERPKGSFSTLEIQRTEQGDSAMYLCASSLYRVNSPLHFGNGTRLTVT.